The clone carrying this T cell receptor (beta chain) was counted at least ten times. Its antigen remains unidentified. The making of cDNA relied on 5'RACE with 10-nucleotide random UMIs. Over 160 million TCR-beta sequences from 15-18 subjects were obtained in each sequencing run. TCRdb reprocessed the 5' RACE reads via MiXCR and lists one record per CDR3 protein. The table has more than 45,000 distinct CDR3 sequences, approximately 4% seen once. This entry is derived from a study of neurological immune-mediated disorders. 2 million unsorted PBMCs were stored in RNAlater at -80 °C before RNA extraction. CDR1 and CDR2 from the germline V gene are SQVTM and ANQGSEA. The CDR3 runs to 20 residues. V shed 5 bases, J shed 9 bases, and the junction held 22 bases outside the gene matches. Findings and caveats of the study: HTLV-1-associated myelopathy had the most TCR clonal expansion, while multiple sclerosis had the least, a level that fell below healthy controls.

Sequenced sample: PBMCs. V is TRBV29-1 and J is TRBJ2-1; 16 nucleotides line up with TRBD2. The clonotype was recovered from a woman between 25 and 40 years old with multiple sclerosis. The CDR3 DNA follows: TGCAGCGTTCACGGCGCAACAGTAGGGACTAGCGGGAGGGCCGCGGGTGAGCAGTTCTTC. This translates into CSVHGATVGTSGRAAGEQFF.